What follows are 25 T cell receptor beta chains derived from one specimen sequenced in a study of CD8 T cells in Susac syndrome. A quantity of roughly 0.5 to 1 ug RNA underwent reverse transcription using random hexamers. TCRdb re-called the immunoSEQ multiplex PCR reads through MiXCR, storing one row per CDR3 protein. The sample carries around 170,000 distinct CDR3 sequences, about 96% recorded once. Sequencing used CD4+ T cells from PBMCs. These receptors were taken from a human donor with Susac syndrome.

The CDR3 reads CASSSDLGANVLTF. For the CDR3, the DNA is TGTGCCAGCAGCTCGGACCTTGGGGCCAACGTCCTGACTTTC. The V and J genes are TRBV5-4 and TRBJ2-6; D is unclear. CDR3 length: 14 amino acids. CDR1 and CDR2 (germline): SGHNT, YYREEE (reference sequence). V shed 3 bases and J shed 3 bases, with 7 bases lying between them.

The chain is built from TRBV4-1 and TRBJ2-5; D remains unclear. The V gene's germline CDR1 is MGHRA and CDR2 YSYEKL. V was trimmed by 0 bases and J by 0 bases, leaving 14 bases between them. This CDR3 is 17 amino acids long. The CDR3 reads CASSQEVGAPYQETQYF. The CDR3 DNA follows: TGCGCCAGCAGCCAAGAAGTCGGCGCCCCGTACCAAGAGACCCAGTACTTC.

This chain links TRBV30 with TRBJ2-1; 8 positions match TRBD2. The CDR3 sequence is 15 residues long. Germline lookup yields CDR1 GTSNPN and CDR2 SVGIG (reference sequence). J was trimmed by 3 bases and V by 8 bases; bases with no gene match: 12. The CDR3 spells CAGGEAGEVYNEQFF. CDR3 coding DNA: TGTGCCGGAGGGGAAGCGGGAGAGGTCTACAATGAGCAGTTCTTC.

This rearrangement joins TRBV7-8 to TRBJ1-5; 9 bases agree with TRBD1. The ends lost 4 bases at V and 7 bases at J; junction bases unmatched: 11. The CDR3 consists of 16 residues. Germline CDR1 and CDR2: SGHVS and FQNEAQ. The CDR3 sequence: CASSSGQGDARQPQHF. The CDR3 bases are TGTGCCAGCAGCTCGGGACAGGGTGACGCTAGACAGCCCCAGCATTTT.

The chain employs TRBV11-1 and TRBJ2-1, with D maybe TRBD1 (5 bases). Trimming removed 3 bases at V and 8 bases at J, with 23 bases between. This CDR3 has 17 residues. From germline, CDR1 is SGHAT and CDR2 FQDESV (reference sequence). The CDR3, as DNA: TGTGCCAGCAGCTTCGGGCAGGGTTCCTTACGAGTCGATGAGCAGTTCTTC. Translated, it gives CASSFGQGSLRVDEQFF.

The genes are TRBV29-1 and TRBJ2-1; 8 nucleotides agree with TRBD1. Per germline, CDR1 SQVTM and CDR2 ANQGSEA. The CDR3 spans 14 residues. V lost 7 bases, J lost 1 base, and 6 bases stayed unmatched. The chain's CDR3 is CSAARTGSYNEQFF. CDR3 DNA sequence: TGCAGCGCAGCCCGGACAGGGTCCTACAATGAGCAGTTCTTC.

The chain joins TRBV20-1 to TRBJ2-3; D possibly uses TRBD1 or TRBD2 (5 bases each). CDR1 is DFQATT, CDR2 SNEGSKA, per germline (reference sequence). V was pared by 1 base and J by 2 bases, with 7 bases between. The CDR3 consists of 13 residues. CDR3 residues: CSARGDLTDTQYF. The CDR3 nucleotides read TGCAGTGCTAGAGGGGACCTCACAGATACGCAGTATTTT.

The rearrangement links TRBV20-1 to TRBJ2-3; no firm D call. V was cut by 3 bases and J by 2 bases, with 9 bases left in between. Germline CDR1 DFQATT, CDR2 SNEGSKA (reference sequence). CDR3 length equals 13 residues. CDR3 DNA sequence: TGCAGTGCTAGGGTGCTTATCACAGATACGCAGTATTTT. It specifies CSARVLITDTQYF.

The chain joins TRBV6-5 to TRBJ2-1; D is unclear. Trimming cost V 5 bases and J 8 bases, with 19 bases left between them. The CDR3 has 15 residues. From germline, CDR1 is MNHEY and CDR2 SVGAGI. The CDR3 reads CASSPRVLQGYEQFF. For the CDR3, the DNA is TGTGCCAGCAGTCCCCGGGTCCTCCAAGGCTATGAGCAGTTCTTC.

This clonotype was seen only a few times. The chain links TRBV12-3 or TRBV12-4 to TRBJ2-1; 15 bases line up with TRBD2. This CDR3 has 13 amino acids. Unmatched junction bases numbered 1, after V lost 9 bases and J lost 7 bases. CDR3 coding DNA: TGTGCCAGTGGACTAGCGGGAGGGAATGAGCAGTTCTTC. Translated, it gives CASGLAGGNEQFF.

This chain connects TRBV24-1 to TRBJ2-5; 10 bases agree with TRBD1. V lost 2 bases, J lost 4 bases, and 3 bases stayed unmatched. CDR1 is KGHDR and CDR2 is SFDVKD in the germline V gene. The CDR3 length is 15 residues. CDR3 sequence: CATSDSDRGRETQYF. The DNA of the CDR3 is TGTGCCACCAGTGATTCGGACAGGGGGAGAGAGACCCAGTACTTC.

The J gene is TRBJ1-3, the V gene TRBV7-2; no clear D gene. V was pared by 2 bases and J by 0 bases, with 5 bases between. Germline-derived CDR1 and CDR2 are SGHTA and FQGNSA. This CDR3 region has 14 residues. The CDR3 region is CASSLMASGNTIYF. The CDR3 nucleotides are TGTGCCAGCAGCTTAATGGCCTCTGGAAACACCATATATTTT.

Worth noting for this clonotype: At one of its ends the junction is not consistent with the germline gene, which may arise from a read error. CDR3 residues: CASREAQVGDSEKLFF. Written as DNA, the CDR3 is TGTGCCAGCAGGGAAGCCCAAGTGGGGGACAGTGAAAAACTGTTTTTT. The chain has TRBV6-1 and TRBJ1-4; 7 nucleotides agree with TRBD1. The CDR3 sequence is 16 residues long. The V gene's germline CDR1 is MNHNS and CDR2 SASEGT.

The chain couples TRBV5-1 to TRBJ2-1; unclear D gene. Germline V gene data show CDR1 as SGHRS and CDR2 as YFSETQ. This CDR3 has 16 residues. The V end lost 0 bases, the J end lost 2 bases, and 12 bases lay between the germline ends. CDR3 protein: CASSLVTGSTYNEQFF. Written as DNA, the CDR3 is TGCGCCAGCAGCTTGGTGACTGGATCCACCTACAATGAGCAGTTCTTC.

This clonotype was observed a single time. The chain is built from TRBV7-9 and TRBJ1-2; TRBD1 agrees at 9 bases. Trimming took 5 bases from V and 3 from J; bases not matched to a gene: 4. CDR1 is SEHNR and CDR2 is FQNEAQ in the germline V gene (reference sequence). The CDR3 totals 14 residues. The CDR3 loop reads CASSDTGGDYGYTF. As DNA, the CDR3 is TGTGCCAGCAGCGATACAGGGGGCGACTATGGCTACACCTTC.

The gene calls are TRBV29-1 and TRBJ2-3, with TRBD2 identical over 10 bases. V lost 4 bases, J lost 3 bases, and 7 bases stayed unmatched. Germline CDR1 is SQVTM and CDR2 is ANQGSEA. The CDR3 length is 15 residues. CDR3 DNA sequence: TGCAGCGTTGCCCAGCTAGCGGGAGTAACAGATACGCAGTATTTT. Its translation is CSVAQLAGVTDTQYF.

The chain joins TRBV20-1 to TRBJ1-2, with unresolved D. Trimming stripped 2 bases from V and 8 bases from J, with 12 bases between. The CDR3 loop spans 12 amino acids. Germline CDR1 DFQATT, CDR2 SNEGSKA (reference sequence). Written as DNA, the CDR3 is TGCAGTGCTAGAATCCCGGGGTACGGCTACACCTTC. It translates to CSARIPGYGYTF.

The rearrangement uses TRBV6-2 or TRBV6-3 and TRBJ1-6; 9 nucleotides align to TRBD1. Germline loops: CDR1 MNHEY, CDR2 SVGEGT. J was trimmed by 12 bases and V by 5 bases; bases with no gene match: 8. The CDR3 is 14 amino acids. CDR3 bases: TGTGCCAGCAGTAACCCCGGGACAGGGCGACCCCTCCACTTT. It is translated as CASSNPGTGRPLHF.

The CDR3 DNA reads as TGTGCCAGCAGCCTAGGTTTCACTGAAGCTTTCTTT. Protein product: CASSLGFTEAFF. The J gene is TRBJ1-1, the V gene TRBV6-2 or TRBV6-3; no clear D gene. There are 12 residues in the CDR3. The germline V gene has CDR1 MNHEY and CDR2 SVGEGT. Trimming pared 6 bases from V and 4 bases from J, leaving 9 bases between.

V is TRBV10-3 and J is TRBJ2-6; 9 nucleotides line up with TRBD1. Germline V gives CDR1 ENHRY, CDR2 SYGVKD. Trimming took 9 bases from V and 2 from J; bases not matched to a gene: 8. The CDR3 extends over 16 amino acids. CDR3 nucleotide sequence: TGTGCCATGGGGGACAGGGAAACTGCTGGGGCCAACGTCCTGACTTTC. Translated, it gives CAMGDRETAGANVLTF.

The V call is TRBV14, the J call TRBJ2-1, with 11 nucleotides matching TRBD1. CDR1 is SGHDN and CDR2 is FVKESK in the germline V gene. The V and J ends lost 4 bases and 9 bases, in that order; junction bases with no gene match: 5. CDR3 length: 14 amino acids. The CDR3 here is CASSPWTGGIEQFF. The CDR3 DNA reads as TGTGCCAGCAGCCCATGGACAGGGGGCATTGAGCAGTTCTTC.

This clonotype was observed a single time. The gene calls are TRBV9 and TRBJ2-1; the match to TRBD2 covers 7 bases. CDR3 length equals 16 residues. The V gene's germline CDR1 is SGDLS and CDR2 YYNGEE. V was clipped by 0 bases and J by 5 bases; unmatched bases: 8. The CDR3 spells CASSVGPSGLDNEQFF. The CDR3 DNA reads TGTGCCAGCAGCGTAGGTCCTAGCGGATTGGACAATGAGCAGTTCTTC.

J is TRBJ1-2 and V is TRBV29-1; 11 bases agree with TRBD1. Germline CDR1 is SQVTM and CDR2 is ANQGSEA. The length of the CDR3 is 16 residues. J lost 1 base, V lost 2 bases, and 6 bases had no gene match. For the CDR3, the DNA is TGCAGCGTTGAATGGGACAGGGGGGAATTTAACTATGGCTACACCTTC. It is translated as CSVEWDRGEFNYGYTF. Filled out from reference TRBV29-1 and TRBJ1-2, the complete variable domain reads SAVISQKPSRDICQRGTSLTIQCQVDSQVTMMFWYRQQPGQSLTLIATANQGSEATYESGFVIDKFPISRPNLTFSTLTVSNMSPEDSSIYLCSVEWDRGEFNYGYTFGSGTRLTVV.

V usage is TRBV19 and J usage is TRBJ2-3; the D is unclear. The CDR3 is made up of 13 amino acids. Between the trimmed V and J ends, which lost 5 bases and 0 bases, there was a span of 6 bases. CDR1 is LNHDA and CDR2 is SQIVND in the germline V gene (reference sequence). CDR3 protein: CASSGLSTDTQYF. In nucleotides, the CDR3 is TGTGCCAGTAGTGGGCTTAGCACAGATACGCAGTATTTT.

The chain carries TRBV28 and TRBJ1-2; TRBD1 aligns across 7 bases. V lost 6 bases and J lost 0; bases outside the gene matches: 7. Germline CDR1 and CDR2: MDHEN and SYDVKM. This CDR3 spans 15 amino acids. As DNA, the CDR3 is TGTGCCAGCAGGACAGGGTGGGAGGCTAACTATGGCTACACCTTC. This sequence encodes CASRTGWEANYGYTF.